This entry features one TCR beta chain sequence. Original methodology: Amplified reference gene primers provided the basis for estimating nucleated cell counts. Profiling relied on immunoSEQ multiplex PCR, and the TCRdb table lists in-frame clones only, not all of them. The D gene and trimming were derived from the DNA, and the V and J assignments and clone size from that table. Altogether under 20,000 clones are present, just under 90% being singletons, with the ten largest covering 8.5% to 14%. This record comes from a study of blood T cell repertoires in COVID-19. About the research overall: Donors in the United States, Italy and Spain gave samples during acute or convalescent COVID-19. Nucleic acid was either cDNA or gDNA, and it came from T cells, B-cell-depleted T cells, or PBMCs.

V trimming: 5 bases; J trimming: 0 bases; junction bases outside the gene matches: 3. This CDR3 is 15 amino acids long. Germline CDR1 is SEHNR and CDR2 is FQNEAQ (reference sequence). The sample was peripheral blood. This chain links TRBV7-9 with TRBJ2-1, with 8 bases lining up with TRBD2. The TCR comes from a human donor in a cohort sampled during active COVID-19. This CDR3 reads CASSGREDSYNEQFF. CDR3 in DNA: TGTGCCAGCAGCGGGCGGGAGGACTCCTACAATGAGCAGTTCTTC.